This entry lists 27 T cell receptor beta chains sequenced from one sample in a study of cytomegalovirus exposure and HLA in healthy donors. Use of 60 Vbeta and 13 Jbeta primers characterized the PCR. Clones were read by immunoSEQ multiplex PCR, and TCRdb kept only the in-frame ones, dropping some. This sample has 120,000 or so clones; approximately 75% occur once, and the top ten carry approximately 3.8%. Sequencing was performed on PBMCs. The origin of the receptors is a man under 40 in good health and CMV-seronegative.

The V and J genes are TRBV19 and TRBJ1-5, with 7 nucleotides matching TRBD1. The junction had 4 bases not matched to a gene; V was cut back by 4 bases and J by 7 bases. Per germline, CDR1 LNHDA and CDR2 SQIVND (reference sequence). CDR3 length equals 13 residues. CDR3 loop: CASSRQGRQPQHF. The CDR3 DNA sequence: TGTGCCAGTAGTAGACAGGGCAGGCAGCCCCAGCATTTT.

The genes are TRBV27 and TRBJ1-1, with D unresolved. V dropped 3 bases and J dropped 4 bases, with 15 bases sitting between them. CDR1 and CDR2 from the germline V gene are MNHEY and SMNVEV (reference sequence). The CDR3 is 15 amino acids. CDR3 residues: CASSFVTRLGTEAFF. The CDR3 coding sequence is TGTGCCAGCAGTTTTGTCACCAGGTTGGGCACTGAAGCTTTCTTT.

This chain's CDR3 is CASSVDIMNTEAFF. CDR3 in DNA: TGTGCCAGCAGCGTAGACATAATGAACACTGAAGCTTTCTTT. The chain joins TRBV9 to TRBJ1-1; the D is unclear. Germline CDR1 SGDLS, CDR2 YYNGEE. The CDR3 sequence is 14 residues long. Deletions cut 0 bases from V and 0 bases from J, with 6 bases between.

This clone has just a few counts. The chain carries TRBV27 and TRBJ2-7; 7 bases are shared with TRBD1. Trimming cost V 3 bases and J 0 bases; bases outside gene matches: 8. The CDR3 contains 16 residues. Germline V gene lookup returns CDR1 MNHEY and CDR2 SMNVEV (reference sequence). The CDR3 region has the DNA TGTGCCAGCAGTTTTAGGGTCAGGGGGATCTCCTACGAGCAGTACTTC. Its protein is CASSFRVRGISYEQYF.

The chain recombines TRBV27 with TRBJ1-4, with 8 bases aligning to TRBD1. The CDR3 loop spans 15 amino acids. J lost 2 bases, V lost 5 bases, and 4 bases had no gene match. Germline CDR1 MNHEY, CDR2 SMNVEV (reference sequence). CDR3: CASSTRQGTNEKLFF. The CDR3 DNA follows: TGTGCCAGCAGTACCCGACAGGGGACTAATGAAAAACTGTTTTTT.

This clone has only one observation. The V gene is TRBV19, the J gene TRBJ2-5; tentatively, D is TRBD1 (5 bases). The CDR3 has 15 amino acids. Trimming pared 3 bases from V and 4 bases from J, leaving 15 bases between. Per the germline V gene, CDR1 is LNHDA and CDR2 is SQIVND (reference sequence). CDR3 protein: CASSMVQARGETQYF. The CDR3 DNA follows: TGTGCCAGTAGTATGGTACAGGCAAGGGGAGAGACCCAGTACTTC.

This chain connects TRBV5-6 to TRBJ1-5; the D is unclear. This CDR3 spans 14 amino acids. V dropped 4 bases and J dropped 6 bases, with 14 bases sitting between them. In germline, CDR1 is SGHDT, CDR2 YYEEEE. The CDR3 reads CASSDGRTGQPQHF. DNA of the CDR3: TGTGCCAGCAGCGATGGTCGTACGGGTCAGCCCCAGCATTTT.

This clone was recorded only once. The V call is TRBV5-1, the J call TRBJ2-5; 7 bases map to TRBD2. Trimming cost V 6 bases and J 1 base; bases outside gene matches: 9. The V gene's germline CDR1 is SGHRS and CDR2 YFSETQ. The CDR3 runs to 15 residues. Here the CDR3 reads CASTGFAGAQETQYF. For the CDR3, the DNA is TGCGCCAGCACCGGCTTTGCGGGAGCCCAAGAGACCCAGTACTTC.

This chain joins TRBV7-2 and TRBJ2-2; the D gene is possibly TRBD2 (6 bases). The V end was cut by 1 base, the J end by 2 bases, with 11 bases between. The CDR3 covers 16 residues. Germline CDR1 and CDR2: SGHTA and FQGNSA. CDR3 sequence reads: CASSLGDWLNTGELFF. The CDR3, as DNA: TGTGCCAGCAGCTTAGGGGACTGGCTTAACACCGGGGAGCTGTTTTTT.

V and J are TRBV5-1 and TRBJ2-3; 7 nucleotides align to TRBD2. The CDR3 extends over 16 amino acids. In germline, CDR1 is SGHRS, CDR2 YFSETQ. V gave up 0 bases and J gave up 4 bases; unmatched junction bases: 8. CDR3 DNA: TGCGCCAGCAGCTTGGGGCTAGCGGTGAGCGCAGATACGCAGTATTTT. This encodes CASSLGLAVSADTQYF. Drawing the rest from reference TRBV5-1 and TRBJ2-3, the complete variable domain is KAGVTQTPRYLIKTRGQQVTLSCSPISGHRSVSWYQQTPGQGLQFLFEYFSETQRNKGNFPGRFSGRQFSNSRSEMNVSTLELGDSALYLCASSLGLAVSADTQYFGPGTRLTVL.

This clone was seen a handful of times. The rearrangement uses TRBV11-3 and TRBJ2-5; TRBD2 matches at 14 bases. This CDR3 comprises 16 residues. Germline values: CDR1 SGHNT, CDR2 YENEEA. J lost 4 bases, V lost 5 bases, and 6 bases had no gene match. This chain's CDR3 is CASSATSGGAGETQYF. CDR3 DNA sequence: TGTGCCAGCAGCGCGACTAGCGGGGGGGCCGGAGAGACCCAGTACTTC.

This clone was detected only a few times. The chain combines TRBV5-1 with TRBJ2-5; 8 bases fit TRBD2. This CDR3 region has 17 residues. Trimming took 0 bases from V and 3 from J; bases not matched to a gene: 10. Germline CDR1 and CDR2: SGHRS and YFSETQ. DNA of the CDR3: TGCGCCAGCAGCTTGGCAAGCAGCGGGAGACCTGAAGAGACCCAGTACTTC. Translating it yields CASSLASSGRPEETQYF.

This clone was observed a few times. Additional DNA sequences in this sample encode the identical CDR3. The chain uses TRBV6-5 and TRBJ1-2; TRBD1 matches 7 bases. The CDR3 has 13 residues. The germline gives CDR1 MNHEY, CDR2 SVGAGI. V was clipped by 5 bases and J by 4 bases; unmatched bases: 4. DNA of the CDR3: TGTGCCAGCAGTGACGGGGACAGCTATGGCTACACCTTC. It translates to CASSDGDSYGYTF.

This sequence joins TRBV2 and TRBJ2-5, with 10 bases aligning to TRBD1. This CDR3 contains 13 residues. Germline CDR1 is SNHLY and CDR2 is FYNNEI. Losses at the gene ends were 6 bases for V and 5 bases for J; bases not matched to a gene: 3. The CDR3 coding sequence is TGTGCCAGCAGGAGGACAGGGGGGGAGACCCAGTACTTC. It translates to CASRRTGGETQYF.

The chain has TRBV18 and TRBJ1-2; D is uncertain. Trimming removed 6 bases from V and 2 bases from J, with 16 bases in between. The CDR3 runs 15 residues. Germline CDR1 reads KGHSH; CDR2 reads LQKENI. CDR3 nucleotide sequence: TGTGCCAGCTCCCCCGCGGGCAGCCTAAACTATGGCTACACCTTC. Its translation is CASSPAGSLNYGYTF.

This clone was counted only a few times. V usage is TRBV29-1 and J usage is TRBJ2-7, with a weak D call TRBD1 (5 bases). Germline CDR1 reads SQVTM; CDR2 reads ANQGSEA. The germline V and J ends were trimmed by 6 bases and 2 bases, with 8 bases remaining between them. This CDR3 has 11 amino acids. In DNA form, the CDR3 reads TGCAGCGTCGTACAGGCCTACGAGCAGTACTTC. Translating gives CSVVQAYEQYF.

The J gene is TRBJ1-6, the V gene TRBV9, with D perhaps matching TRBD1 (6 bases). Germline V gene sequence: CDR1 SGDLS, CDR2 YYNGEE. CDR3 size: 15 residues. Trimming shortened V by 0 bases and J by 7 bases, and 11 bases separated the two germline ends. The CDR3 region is CASSVVPDRNSPLHF. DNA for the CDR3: TGTGCCAGCAGCGTAGTTCCGGACAGAAATTCACCCCTCCACTTT.

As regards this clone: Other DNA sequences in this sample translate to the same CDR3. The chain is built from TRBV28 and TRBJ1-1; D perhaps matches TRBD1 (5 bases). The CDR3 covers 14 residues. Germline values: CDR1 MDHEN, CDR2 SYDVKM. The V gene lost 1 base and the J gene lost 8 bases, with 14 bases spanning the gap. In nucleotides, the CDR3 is TGTGCCAGCAGTTTATATAGGGGAAGGGCCGAAGCTTTCTTT. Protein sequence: CASSLYRGRAEAFF.

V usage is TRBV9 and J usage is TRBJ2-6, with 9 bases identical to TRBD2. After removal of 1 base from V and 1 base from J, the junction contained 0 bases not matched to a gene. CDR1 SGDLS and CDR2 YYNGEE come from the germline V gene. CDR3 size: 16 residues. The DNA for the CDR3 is TGTGCCAGCAGCGTAACTAGCGGGTCTGGGGCCAACGTCCTGACTTTC. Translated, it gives CASSVTSGSGANVLTF.

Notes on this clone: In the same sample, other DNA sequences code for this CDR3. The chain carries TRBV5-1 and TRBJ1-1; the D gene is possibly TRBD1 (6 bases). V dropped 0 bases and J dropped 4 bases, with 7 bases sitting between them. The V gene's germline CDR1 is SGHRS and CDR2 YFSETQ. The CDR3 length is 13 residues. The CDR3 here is CASSLGGGTEAFF. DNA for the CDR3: TGCGCCAGCAGCTTGGGAGGGGGCACTGAAGCTTTCTTT.

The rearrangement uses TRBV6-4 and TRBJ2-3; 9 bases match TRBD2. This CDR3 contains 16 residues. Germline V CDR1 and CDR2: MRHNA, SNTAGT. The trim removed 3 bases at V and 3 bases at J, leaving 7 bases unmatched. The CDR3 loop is CASSEDGGGATDTQYF. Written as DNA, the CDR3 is TGTGCCAGCAGTGAAGACGGCGGGGGGGCTACAGATACGCAGTATTTT.

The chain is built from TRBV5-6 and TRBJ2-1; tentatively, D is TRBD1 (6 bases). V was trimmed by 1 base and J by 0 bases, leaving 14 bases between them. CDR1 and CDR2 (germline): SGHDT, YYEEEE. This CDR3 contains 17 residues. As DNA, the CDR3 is TGTGCCAGCAGCTTGAAAGGACAGATTAGCTCCTACAATGAGCAGTTCTTC. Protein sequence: CASSLKGQISSYNEQFF.

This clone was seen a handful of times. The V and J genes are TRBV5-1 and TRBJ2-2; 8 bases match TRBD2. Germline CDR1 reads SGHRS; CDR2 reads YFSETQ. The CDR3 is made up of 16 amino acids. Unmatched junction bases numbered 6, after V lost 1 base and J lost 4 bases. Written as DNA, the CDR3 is TGCGCCAGCAGCTTGAGCGGGGGCCCGGGCACCGGGGAGCTGTTTTTT. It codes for CASSLSGGPGTGELFF.

The CDR3 DNA follows: TGCGCCAGCAGGCAGGGGAGCACAGATACGCAGTATTTT. Translated, it gives CASRQGSTDTQYF. The chain employs TRBV10-2 and TRBJ2-3; the D gene is possibly TRBD1 (6 bases). In germline, CDR1 is WSHSY, CDR2 SAAADI. CDR3 size: 13 residues. Trimming left V 6 bases short and J 0 bases short, with 7 bases between.

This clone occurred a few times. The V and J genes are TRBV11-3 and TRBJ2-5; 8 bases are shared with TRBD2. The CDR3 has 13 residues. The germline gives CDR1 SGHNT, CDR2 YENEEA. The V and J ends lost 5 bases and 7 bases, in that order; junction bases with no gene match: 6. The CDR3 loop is CASSQRGRGTQYF. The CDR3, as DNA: TGTGCCAGCAGCCAGCGGGGGAGAGGGACCCAGTACTTC.

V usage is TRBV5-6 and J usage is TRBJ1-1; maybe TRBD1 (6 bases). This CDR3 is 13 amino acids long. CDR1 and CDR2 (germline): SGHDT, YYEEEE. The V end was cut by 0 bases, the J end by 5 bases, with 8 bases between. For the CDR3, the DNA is TGTGCCAGCAGCTTGGGGGGGCTGACTGAAGCTTTCTTT. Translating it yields CASSLGGLTEAFF.

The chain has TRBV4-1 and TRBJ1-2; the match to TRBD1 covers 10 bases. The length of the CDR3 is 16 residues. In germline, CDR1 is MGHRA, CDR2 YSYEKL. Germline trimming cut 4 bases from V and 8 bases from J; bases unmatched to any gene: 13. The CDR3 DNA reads TGCGCCAGCAGCCGATCGCCGGGACAGGGGAGCGACGGCTACACCTTC. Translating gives CASSRSPGQGSDGYTF.